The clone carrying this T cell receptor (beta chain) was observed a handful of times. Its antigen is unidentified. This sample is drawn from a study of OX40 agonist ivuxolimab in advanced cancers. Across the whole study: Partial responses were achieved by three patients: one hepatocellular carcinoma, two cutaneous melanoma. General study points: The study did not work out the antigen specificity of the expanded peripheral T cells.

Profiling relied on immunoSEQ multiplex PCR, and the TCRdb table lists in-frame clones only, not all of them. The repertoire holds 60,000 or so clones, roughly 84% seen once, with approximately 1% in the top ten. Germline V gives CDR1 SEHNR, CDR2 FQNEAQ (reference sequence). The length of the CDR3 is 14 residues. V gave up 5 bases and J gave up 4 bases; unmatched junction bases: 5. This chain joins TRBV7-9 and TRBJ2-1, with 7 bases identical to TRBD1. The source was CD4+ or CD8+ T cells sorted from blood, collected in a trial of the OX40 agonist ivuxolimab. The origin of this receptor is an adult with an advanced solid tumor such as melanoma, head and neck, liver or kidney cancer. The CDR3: CASSERQGYNEQFF. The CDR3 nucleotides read TGTGCCAGCAGCGAACGACAGGGTTACAATGAGCAGTTCTTC.